One sample yielded the 24 T cell receptor beta chains listed below, sequenced in a study of T cell clones after liver transplantation. Some clones are missing from TCRdb's copy, which holds only in-frame ones; the method was immunoSEQ multiplex PCR. The sample has 65,000 to 80,000 clones, 75% to 85% seen once. Source: CD4+ T cells from blood, taken before liver transplant. These receptors all stem from a human donor who received a liver transplant.

The rearrangement uses TRBV5-1 and TRBJ2-7; TRBD2 aligns across 15 bases. J was trimmed by 4 bases and V by 0 bases; bases with no gene match: 5. Germline loops: CDR1 SGHRS, CDR2 YFSETQ. This CDR3 region has 17 residues. The CDR3, as DNA: TGCGCCAGCAGCTTGGAGGGACTAGCGGGGGGAGAATACGAGCAGTACTTC. Translated, it gives CASSLEGLAGGEYEQYF.

As regards this clone: This sample also contains other DNA sequences that code for the same CDR3. This rearrangement joins TRBV10-1 to TRBJ2-1, with no clear D. The V gene's germline CDR1 is WNHNN and CDR2 SYGVQD (reference sequence). Trimming cost V 8 bases and J 1 base, with 3 bases left between them. This CDR3 has 11 residues. The CDR3 nucleotides are TGCGCCAGCGGTTCCTACAATGAGCAGTTCTTC. It is translated as CASGSYNEQFF.

The rearrangement joins TRBV5-1 to TRBJ1-1; 8 bases agree with TRBD1. The CDR3 sequence is 14 residues long. After removal of 2 bases from V and 1 base from J, the junction contained 1 base not matched to a gene. Germline-derived CDR1 and CDR2 are SGHRS and YFSETQ. The CDR3 coding sequence is TGCGCCAGCAGCTTCGGACAGGGGAACACTGAAGCTTTCTTT. It is translated as CASSFGQGNTEAFF.

The CDR3 DNA sequence: TGTGCCAGCAAGAGTACGGGTACTTGGTCGGCCAAAAACATTCAGTACTTC. As protein: CASKSTGTWSAKNIQYF. This sequence joins TRBV2 and TRBJ2-4; no definite D call. Trimming cost V 7 bases and J 1 base, with 20 bases left between them. The CDR3 totals 17 residues. Germline-derived CDR1 and CDR2 are SNHLY and FYNNEI. The complete variable domain, with remaining parts taken from reference TRBV2 and TRBJ2-4, reads EPEVTQTPSHQVTQMGQEVILRCVPISNHLYFYWYRQILGQKVEFLVSFYNNEISEKSEIFDDQFSVERPDGSNFTLKIRSTKLEDSAMYFCASKSTGTWSAKNIQYFGAGTRLSVL.

The chain uses TRBV2 and TRBJ2-3, with 10 bases that match TRBD2. The CDR3 runs to 16 residues. The germline CDR1 and CDR2 sequences are SNHLY and FYNNEI. V lost 6 bases, J lost 0 bases, and 6 bases stayed unmatched. CDR3 sequence (DNA): TGTGCCAGCAGAGAGGGACTAGCGATTAGCACAGATACGCAGTATTTT. It specifies CASREGLAISTDTQYF.

This chain links TRBV5-1 with TRBJ2-7; either TRBD1 or TRBD2 may fit D (5 bases each). Per the germline V gene, CDR1 is SGHRS and CDR2 is YFSETQ. The V gene lost 2 bases and the J gene lost 3 bases, with 15 bases spanning the gap. The CDR3 has 15 residues. This CDR3 is CASSFARDRGYEQYF. In nucleotides, the CDR3 is TGCGCCAGCAGCTTCGCTAGGGACCGCGGCTACGAGCAGTACTTC.

The rearrangement links TRBV11-2 to TRBJ2-3; D perhaps matches TRBD1 (5 bases). Germline CDR1 is SGHAT and CDR2 is FQNNGV. V lost 3 bases, J lost 0 bases, and 7 bases lay in between. The CDR3 length is 14 residues. The CDR3 nucleotides read TGTGCCAGCAGCTTGACAGCTAGCACAGATACGCAGTATTTT. The encoded protein is CASSLTASTDTQYF.

The V and J genes are TRBV15 and TRBJ1-1, with D perhaps TRBD1 (5 bases). Germline CDR1 reads LNHNV; CDR2 reads YYDKDF (reference sequence). The V gene lost 1 base and the J gene lost 10 bases, with 19 bases spanning the gap. The CDR3 length is 15 residues. DNA for the CDR3: TGTGCCACCAGCAGAGCGAAGACGGGAAGGGGAGGAGCTTTCTTT. This gives the protein CATSRAKTGRGGAFF. Combining the CDR3 with reference TRBV15 and TRBJ1-1 gives the whole variable domain DAMVIQNPRYQVTQFGKPVTLSCSQTLNHNVMYWYQQKSSQAPKLLFHYYDKDFNNEADTPDNFQSRRPNTSFCFLDIRSPGLGDTAMYLCATSRAKTGRGGAFFGQGTRLTVV.

The V call is TRBV4-2, the J call TRBJ2-3; TRBD2 aligns across 11 bases. The CDR3 runs 14 residues. With 6 bases clipped from V and 3 bases from J, the junction kept 2 bases outside the gene matches. CDR1 LGHNA and CDR2 YNFKEQ come from the germline V gene. DNA of the CDR3: TGTGCCAGCAGGACTAGCGGGATAACAGATACGCAGTATTTT. Translation gives CASRTSGITDTQYF.

The rearrangement uses TRBV5-1 and TRBJ1-4; possibly TRBD1 for D (6 bases). Germline V gives CDR1 SGHRS, CDR2 YFSETQ. The V gene lost 0 bases and the J gene lost 7 bases, with 13 bases spanning the gap. The CDR3 totals 15 residues. For the CDR3, the DNA is TGCGCCAGCAGCTTGGCCGGAGGGGGAGGTGAAAAACTGTTTTTT. This encodes CASSLAGGGGEKLFF. Variable domain in full (rest from reference TRBV5-1 and TRBJ1-4): KAGVTQTPRYLIKTRGQQVTLSCSPISGHRSVSWYQQTPGQGLQFLFEYFSETQRNKGNFPGRFSGRQFSNSRSEMNVSTLELGDSALYLCASSLAGGGGEKLFFGSGTQLSVL.

This clone was observed once. The chain recombines TRBV18 with TRBJ1-5; no clear D gene. Trimming left V 8 bases short and J 2 bases short, with 7 bases between. The germline V gene has CDR1 KGHSH and CDR2 LQKENI. This CDR3 has 12 amino acids. In DNA form, the CDR3 reads TGTGCCAGCAAAGTAGGCAATCAGCCCCAGCATTTT. Protein: CASKVGNQPQHF. The whole variable domain, remainder taken from reference TRBV18 and TRBJ1-5, is NAGVMQNPRHLVRRRGQEARLRCSPMKGHSHVYWYRQLPEEGLKFMVYLQKENIIDESGMPKERFSAEFPKEGPSILRIQQVVRGDSAAYFCASKVGNQPQHFGDGTRLSIL.

The chain couples TRBV5-1 to TRBJ2-3, with TRBD2 as a possible D gene (6 bases). Trimming removed 1 base at V and 3 bases at J, with 12 bases between. Per germline, CDR1 SGHRS and CDR2 YFSETQ. The CDR3 has 15 amino acids. The CDR3 DNA is TGCGCCAGCAGCTTGTTGGCTGGAGGGACAGATACGCAGTATTTT. It is translated as CASSLLAGGTDTQYF.

The chain links TRBV5-4 to TRBJ1-1; D gene unclear. V lost 1 base and J 3 bases, leaving 7 bases between the germline ends. The CDR3 is 13 residues long. Germline values: CDR1 SGHNT, CDR2 YYREEE (reference sequence). CDR3 bases: TGTGCCAGCAGCTTGCAGAGTTACACTGAAGCTTTCTTT. Its translation is CASSLQSYTEAFF.

The table lists this clone with a few counts. The J gene is TRBJ1-5, the V gene TRBV28; 7 nucleotides line up with TRBD1. The trim removed 3 bases at V and 2 bases at J, leaving 7 bases unmatched. The CDR3 extends over 16 amino acids. The V gene's germline CDR1 is MDHEN and CDR2 SYDVKM. The CDR3 coding sequence is TGTGCCAGCAGTTTCCTACAGGGGTGGCGCAATCAGCCCCAGCATTTT. This translates into CASSFLQGWRNQPQHF.

J is TRBJ2-3 and V is TRBV28; D may be TRBD1 or TRBD2 (6 bases each). Trimming removed 1 base from V and 2 bases from J, with 13 bases in between. This CDR3 region has 16 residues. In germline, CDR1 is MDHEN, CDR2 SYDVKM. For the CDR3, the DNA is TGTGCCAGCAGTTTATACACAGGGCGGGACACAGATACGCAGTATTTT. Translation gives CASSLYTGRDTDTQYF.

The rearrangement joins TRBV28 to TRBJ1-2; the D gene is possibly TRBD1 (6 bases). V lost 4 bases and J lost 3, with 15 bases in between. Germline V lookup: CDR1 MDHEN, CDR2 SYDVKM. CDR3 length: 15 amino acids. CDR3 nucleotides: TGTGCCAGCAGTTCCGATGAGGGGGGAGACTATGGCTACACCTTC. This translates into CASSSDEGGDYGYTF.

The chain employs TRBV5-4 and TRBJ1-1; 9 bases are shared with TRBD1. Trimming took 0 bases from V and 12 from J; bases not matched to a gene: 6. The germline V gene has CDR1 SGHNT and CDR2 YYREEE (reference sequence). This CDR3 has 13 residues. The CDR3: CASSLDRGRMTFF. The DNA for the CDR3 is TGTGCCAGCAGCTTGGACAGGGGGCGTATGACTTTCTTT.

This rearrangement joins TRBV4-3 to TRBJ2-1, with no clear D. The CDR3 runs to 14 residues. The germline gives CDR1 LGHNA, CDR2 YSLEER. The germline V and J ends were trimmed by 2 bases and 7 bases, with 12 bases remaining between them. The CDR3 sequence is CASSQMYGINEQFF. The CDR3 DNA is TGCGCCAGCAGCCAAATGTACGGTATTAATGAGCAGTTCTTC.

The chain recombines TRBV5-1 with TRBJ1-4; D is undetermined. CDR3 size: 17 residues. Trimming left V 1 base short and J 0 bases short, with 13 bases between. CDR1 and CDR2 from the germline V gene are SGHRS and YFSETQ. The CDR3 loop reads CASSLTPPSATNEKLFF. The DNA for the CDR3 is TGCGCCAGCAGCTTGACGCCCCCATCAGCAACTAATGAAAAACTGTTTTTT.

The chain joins TRBV19 to TRBJ2-1; possibly TRBD1 for D (6 bases). V gave up 2 bases and J gave up 10 bases, with 21 bases separating them. CDR3 length equals 16 residues. In germline, CDR1 is LNHDA, CDR2 SQIVND (reference sequence). CDR3 sequence: CASSIYAGVVGREQFF. The CDR3 nucleotides read TGTGCCAGTAGTATATATGCAGGGGTAGTTGGTAGGGAGCAGTTCTTC. Variable domain in full (rest from reference TRBV19 and TRBJ2-1): DGGITQSPKYLFRKEGQNVTLSCEQNLNHDAMYWYRQDPGQGLRLIYYSQIVNDFQKGDIAEGYSVSREKKESFPLTVTSAQKNPTAFYLCASSIYAGVVGREQFFGPGTRLTVL.

The chain couples TRBV5-5 to TRBJ2-1; 9 nucleotides match TRBD1. The CDR3 totals 15 residues. CDR1 is SGHKS, CDR2 YYEKEE, per germline (reference sequence). The J segment lost 2 bases and the V segment lost 0 bases, leaving 0 bases of the junction unmatched. The CDR3 is CASSLGTGAYNEQFF. CDR3 sequence (DNA): TGTGCCAGCAGCTTGGGGACAGGGGCCTACAATGAGCAGTTCTTC.

The CDR3 sequence: CASSSTTVFTYEQYF. The CDR3, as DNA: TGTGCCAGCAGCTCCACGACAGTTTTCACCTACGAGCAGTACTTC. The chain has TRBV5-6 and TRBJ2-7, with a tentative D call TRBD1 (5 bases). Germline values: CDR1 SGHDT, CDR2 YYEEEE. The CDR3 loop spans 15 amino acids. Trimming removed 3 bases at V and 2 bases at J, with 15 bases between.

The chain joins TRBV5-8 to TRBJ1-1; possible D gene TRBD1, 6 bases. The CDR3 runs 15 residues. Trimming left V 2 bases short and J 2 bases short, with 13 bases between. Germline V lookup: CDR1 SGHTS, CDR2 YDEGEE. The CDR3 loop is CASSLGQFTNTEAFF. In DNA form, the CDR3 reads TGTGCCAGCAGCTTAGGACAGTTTACCAACACTGAAGCTTTCTTT.

The V gene is TRBV5-1, the J gene TRBJ1-3; a weak D match, TRBD1 (5 bases). The CDR3 loop spans 14 amino acids. The ends were cut back, 5 bases at V and 0 bases at J, with 9 bases in the middle. Germline assignment: CDR1 SGHRS and CDR2 YFSETQ. CDR3 sequence (DNA): TGCGCCAGCAGACGGGACCCCTCTGGAAACACCATATATTTT. Residues: CASRRDPSGNTIYF.